The T cell receptor (beta chain) under discussion was sequenced for a study of PD-L1 blockade in urothelial cancer. Germline loops: CDR1 SGHRS, CDR2 YFSETQ. Trimming stripped 4 bases from V and 2 bases from J, with 10 bases between. The CDR3 consists of 13 residues. Using immunoSEQ multiplex PCR, the repertoire was profiled, and TCRdb retains in-frame clones only, with some absent. The top ten hold about 0.91% of the sample, which has approximately 100,000 clones, approximately 91% seen once. The gene calls are TRBV5-1 and TRBJ2-7; no firm D call. This TCR derives from a woman older than 75 with urothelial cancer. The sample in question was PBMCs, obtained around atezolizumab (anti-PD-L1) treatment. CDR3 DNA sequence: TGCGCCAGCAGCCCAGACTGGGCCTACGAGCAGTACTTC. Its translation is CASSPDWAYEQYF. The full variable domain, with the rest looked up from reference TRBV5-1 and TRBJ2-7, is KAGVTQTPRYLIKTRGQQVTLSCSPISGHRSVSWYQQTPGQGLQFLFEYFSETQRNKGNFPGRFSGRQFSNSRSEMNVSTLELGDSALYLCASSPDWAYEQYFGPGTRLTVT.